Shown below are 15 T cell receptor beta chains from a single sample sequenced in a study of beta chain features in type 1 diabetes. Notes on the study in general: For Type 1 diabetes patients, all four CD4+ subsets carried TCRB CDR3s that were moderately but significantly shorter.

Their antigens are not known. Every isolated RNA sample was fully reverse transcribed, so sequencing captured expressed TCRB transcripts. Clones were sequenced by immunoSEQ multiplex PCR, and TCRdb holds only the in-frame ones, with some missing. The repertoire holds about 370,000 clones, with 8.5% to 10% as singletons. The sample taken for sequencing was central memory CD4+ T cells from blood. These receptors came from a young man with type 1 diabetes.

The V call is TRBV16, the J call TRBJ2-5; D is ambiguous. The DNA end lines up better with TRBJ2-7; the J call may be wrong. Germline V gene sequence: CDR1 KGHSY, CDR2 FQNENV. The CDR3 extends over 12 amino acids. CDR3 protein: CASSQTNYEQYF. CDR3 DNA sequence: TGTGCCAGCAGCCAAACGAACTACGAGCAGTACTTC.

This clone was counted ten times or more. Other DNA sequences from this sample encode an identical CDR3 as well. The rearrangement joins TRBV7-9 to TRBJ1-2; D unclear. Trimming took 0 bases from V and 0 from J, leaving 2 bases between them. Germline V lookup: CDR1 SEHNR, CDR2 FQNEAQ (reference sequence). CDR3 length: 13 residues. The CDR3 DNA reads TGTGCCAGCAGCTTAGCGGCTAACTATGGCTACACCTTC. The encoded protein is CASSLAANYGYTF.

The chain employs TRBV11-1 and TRBJ2-7, with TRBD1 as a possible D gene (5 bases). The CDR3 has 13 amino acids. The V and J ends lost 1 base and 6 bases respectively, with 10 bases between them. The germline gives CDR1 SGHAT, CDR2 FQDESV (reference sequence). CDR3 coding DNA: TGTGCCAGCAGCTTAGAAGGGCAGGGCGAGCAGTACTTC. The encoded protein is CASSLEGQGEQYF.

This sequence joins TRBV7-2 and TRBJ2-7, with D tentatively TRBD1 (5 bases). Trimming removed 0 bases at V and 1 base at J, with 10 bases between. This CDR3 is built from 15 residues. Germline lookup yields CDR1 SGHTA and CDR2 FQGNSA. In nucleotides, the CDR3 is TGTGCCAGCAGCTTAGCCAGCGACAGATCCTACGAGCAGTACTTC. Translation: CASSLASDRSYEQYF.

In its sample, this clone was seen a few times. J is TRBJ2-1 and V is TRBV5-1, with 8 bases identical to TRBD2. Germline V gene data show CDR1 as SGHRS and CDR2 as YFSETQ. CDR3 length: 16 amino acids. The trim removed 3 bases at V and 1 base at J, leaving 6 bases unmatched. The CDR3 sequence: CASSYLAGNSYNEQFF. CDR3 nucleotides: TGCGCCAGCAGCTACTTAGCGGGGAATTCCTACAATGAGCAGTTCTTC.

This chain uses TRBV4-2 with TRBJ2-7, with TRBD1 identical over 9 bases. This CDR3 spans 15 amino acids. Germline V gene sequence: CDR1 LGHNA, CDR2 YNFKEQ. V dropped 1 base and J dropped 5; count of bases not matched to a gene: 6. The CDR3 coding sequence is TGTGCCAGCAGCCAAGGAGGACAGGGGTCCAACGAGCAGTACTTC. Encoded protein: CASSQGGQGSNEQYF.

The gene calls are TRBV27 and TRBJ2-3; no clear D. The CDR3 totals 15 residues. Germline-derived CDR1 and CDR2 are MNHEY and SMNVEV (reference sequence). V was trimmed by 5 bases and J by 5 bases, leaving 17 bases between them. The CDR3 here is CASSLLRSAQDTQYF. CDR3 in DNA: TGTGCCAGCAGTCTGCTGCGATCGGCCCAAGATACGCAGTATTTT.

This clone was recorded at least ten times. This rearrangement joins TRBV5-1 to TRBJ2-1; possible D gene TRBD2, 5 bases. The germline CDR1 and CDR2 sequences are SGHRS and YFSETQ. The CDR3 sequence is 16 residues long. Trimming pared 1 base from V and 2 bases from J, leaving 13 bases between. The CDR3 reads CASSLSPDSPYNEQFF. Here the CDR3 DNA reads TGCGCCAGCAGCTTGTCCCCGGACTCTCCCTACAATGAGCAGTTCTTC.

This clone has only a few counts. The gene calls are TRBV6-5 and TRBJ2-1; D remains ambiguous. V lost 8 bases to trimming and J lost 7 bases, with 21 bases between them. The CDR3 consists of 15 residues. Germline CDR1 MNHEY, CDR2 SVGAGI. The CDR3 protein is CASHAARNSFNEQFF. CDR3 nucleotide sequence: TGTGCCAGCCATGCGGCAAGGAATTCTTTTAATGAGCAGTTCTTC.

This clone came up a few times. The gene calls are TRBV6-1 and TRBJ1-5; no clear D. V lost 0 bases, J lost 0 bases, and 12 bases lay in between. The CDR3 has 17 residues. The germline V gene has CDR1 MNHNS and CDR2 SASEGT. This CDR3 is CASSEALGLNSNQPQHF. In DNA, the CDR3 is TGTGCCAGCAGTGAAGCGCTAGGACTCAATAGCAATCAGCCCCAGCATTTT.

The CDR3, as DNA: TGTGCCAGCAGCACCTCATCTCAAGAGACCCAGTACTTC. This encodes CASSTSSQETQYF. The genes are TRBV5-4 and TRBJ2-5; D gene unclear. Between the trimmed V and J ends, which lost 4 bases and 2 bases, there was a span of 9 bases. CDR3 size: 13 residues. CDR1 SGHNT and CDR2 YYREEE come from the germline V gene (reference sequence).

This clone has more than one count but fewer than ten. The V and J genes are TRBV6-5 and TRBJ2-4, with TRBD1 identical over 9 bases. Germline-derived CDR1 and CDR2 are MNHEY and SVGAGI. The junction had 10 bases not matched to a gene; V was cut back by 5 bases and J by 8 bases. CDR3 length equals 15 residues. CDR3 protein: CASSPTGGAMHIQYF. In DNA, the CDR3 is TGTGCCAGCAGTCCGACAGGGGGAGCGATGCACATTCAGTACTTC.

The sample holds many counts of this clone. V gene TRBV28 combines with J gene TRBJ1-4; D ambiguous. CDR3 length equals 13 residues. Germline CDR1 reads MDHEN; CDR2 reads SYDVKM. Trimming shortened V by 4 bases and J by 8 bases, and 11 bases separated the two germline ends. CDR3 sequence reads: CASSSFVREKLFF. The CDR3 nucleotides are TGTGCCAGCAGTTCATTCGTAAGGGAAAAACTGTTTTTT.

The chain uses TRBV1 and TRBJ2-7; the table gives TRBD2 as D, unverified against the DNA. TRBV1 is shown as a pseudogene. This CDR3 is 18 amino acids long. CDR3 in DNA: TGCACCAGCAGCCAAGTCGGCCTAGCGGGCGAAGTTCCCTACGAGCAGTACTTC. This sequence encodes CTSSQVGLAGEVPYEQYF.

This clone has more than one count but fewer than ten. CDR3 loop: CASSRDSPSTGELFF. CDR3 DNA sequence: TGTGCCAGCAGCAGGGACTCCCCCAGCACCGGGGAGCTGTTTTTT. The chain employs TRBV7-9 and TRBJ2-2; a possible D gene is TRBD2 (6 bases). Germline V gives CDR1 SEHNR, CDR2 FQNEAQ (reference sequence). V lost 5 bases, J lost 4 bases, and 14 bases lay in between. The CDR3 is 15 residues long. Together with reference TRBV7-9 and TRBJ2-2, the CDR3 gives the full variable domain: DTGVSQNPRHKITKRGQNVTFRCDPISEHNRLYWYRQTLGQGPEFLTYFQNEAQLEKSRLLSDRFSAERPKGSFSTLEIQRTEQGDSAMYLCASSRDSPSTGELFFGEGSRLTVL.